This T cell receptor (beta chain) was identified in a study of human T cells and chemical hapten exposure. TCRdb independently ran MiXCR on the RACE reads; one entry per CDR3 protein. This sample yields some 380,000 distinct CDR3 sequences, of which roughly 5% are seen a single time; 2% to 2.5% belongs to the top ten. The time point denotes: patch test 1, 2 weeks after DPC sensitization. The sample's treatment: therapeutic diphenylcyclopropenone sensitization with weekly scalp DPC. This clonotype was picked up a small number of times. The CDR3 totals 18 residues. Losses at the gene ends were 0 bases for V and 7 bases for J; bases not matched to a gene: 14. The V gene's germline CDR1 is SGDLS and CDR2 YYNGEE.

The receptor was derived from a woman between 45 and 60 years old with alopecia areata. Some clones in this sample may be carry-over from other donors' samples. V gene TRBV9 combines with J gene TRBJ2-3; TRBD2 matches at 10 bases. This sample comprised whole blood, obtained in connection with sensitization to the hapten diphenylcyclopropenone (DPC). The CDR3 DNA is TGTGCCAGCAGCGTAGGACAGGGGACTAGCGTAAGCACGAATACGCAGTATTTT. Protein: CASSVGQGTSVSTNTQYF.